This TCR beta chain was documented in a study of T cells in Graves' hyperthyroidism and ophthalmopathy. Findings and caveats of the study: Progression to ophthalmopathy was predicted a median of roughly 6.5 months early. Most thyroid clonotypes that were expanded above 0.001 also turned up in blood.

The CDR3 runs 17 residues. V dropped 5 bases and J dropped 5 bases, with 24 bases sitting between them. Germline values: CDR1 MNHEY, CDR2 SMNVEV (reference sequence). This clonotype has ten or more counts. Its antigen remains unidentified. Template material for amplifying TCR beta CDR3 regions consisted of RNA transcripts. HTBI primers were used for first-round RT-PCR of the TCR CDR3. TCRdb re-analysed the multiplex PCR reads in MiXCR, keeping a single row per CDR3 protein. In the table there are 500,000 to 650,000 distinct CDR3 sequences, 13% to 15% of which are singletons. This TCR was recovered from a woman in her forties or fifties with Graves' ophthalmopathy. V and J are TRBV27 and TRBJ2-5; perhaps TRBD2 as D (6 bases). The sample comprised blood. The CDR3 region is CASSPNLGGQAVETQYF. The CDR3 region has the DNA TGTGCCAGCAGTCCCAATCTCGGGGGTCAGGCCGTGGAGACCCAGTACTTC.